This T cell receptor (beta chain) derives from a study of Ad26.COV2.S vaccination and SARS-CoV-2 variants. The germline CDR1 and CDR2 sequences are SGHVT and SQSDAQ. V dropped 5 bases and J dropped 6 bases, with 8 bases sitting between them. The CDR3 extends over 12 amino acids. As for treatment: about 20 received Ad26.COV2.S at low or high dose, single or two shots; 5 received placebo; per-sample allocation not given. Collection of samples fell on day 63 after the first vaccine or placebo injection. Clones were sequenced by immunoSEQ multiplex PCR, and TCRdb holds only the in-frame ones, with some missing. This sample yields over 300,000 clones, of which 83% are seen a single time; 7.4% belongs to the top ten.

V usage is TRBV7-4 and J usage is TRBJ1-5; no reliable D call. The sequence was obtained from a person aged 18-65 years who received the Ad26.COV2.S COVID-19 vaccine or a placebo. The specimen was peripheral blood, collected in a trial of Ad26.COV2.S vaccine versus placebo. CDR3 amino acids: CASSTAGQPQHF. CDR3 nucleotide sequence: TGTGCCAGCAGCACCGCGGGTCAGCCCCAGCATTTT.